The rows below give T cell receptor beta chains drawn from one sample of a study of vaccination effects on CD4 cells after COVID-19. TCRdb keeps only in-frame clones here, not all; method: immunoSEQ multiplex PCR. The sample includes tens of thousands of clones, around 74% seen only once; the top ten take just under 15%. No antigen has been identified for these receptors. The sequenced sample was CD4+ T cells from PBMCs cultured without peptide, obtained after COVID-19 vaccination. These receptors originate from a human donor who received a COVID-19 vaccine. Each CDR3 is given with its conserved first and last residue. The D gene is left open where the match is weak. Clone size is stated in some rows and not others, as once, few, many or a class when expanded.

clone_size j_call v_call d_call cdr3_aa cdr3_nt
NA TRBJ1-5 TRBV10-3 NA CAISEFATASQPQHF TGTGCCATCAGTGAATTCGCGACAGCAAGTCAGCCCCAGCATTTT
NA TRBJ1-4 TRBV30 TRBD1 CAWKQGVSNEKLFF TGTGCCTGGAAACAGGGGGTTTCTAATGAAAAACTGTTTTTT
NA TRBJ2-5 TRBV4-1 NA CASSQEGPAETQYF TGCGCCAGCAGCCAAGAAGGCCCGGCGGAGACCCAGTACTTC
once TRBJ2-7 TRBV19 NA CASSPTSHEQYF TGTGCCAGTAGTCCCACATCCCACGAGCAGTACTTC
NA TRBJ1-1 TRBV12-3/TRBV12-4 TRBD1 CASNPQGAEAFF TGTGCCAGCAATCCACAGGGGGCTGAAGCTTTCTTT
NA TRBJ2-3 TRBV6-6 TRBD2 CASTPGGALDTQYF TGTGCCAGCACTCCCGGGGGGGCACTGGATACGCAGTATTTT
few TRBJ1-5 TRBV19 NA CASSIGGRNNQPQHF TGTGCCAGTAGTATAGGGGGTAGAAACAATCAGCCCCAGCATTTT
NA TRBJ2-7 TRBV28 TRBD2 CASSLASWGLASSYEQYF TGTGCCAGCAGTTTAGCGAGTTGGGGACTAGCGAGCTCCTACGAGCAGTACTTC
NA TRBJ2-7 TRBV9 NA CASSVAVADEQYF TGTGCCAGCAGCGTAGCGGTAGCGGATGAGCAGTACTTC
NA TRBJ2-1 TRBV11-3 NA CASSPETRGTSNEQFF TGTGCCAGCAGCCCTGAAACACGGGGGACGTCCAATGAGCAGTTCTTC
NA TRBJ1-3 TRBV6-5 NA CASSLGTAGNTIYF TGTGCCAGCAGTTTGGGGACGGCTGGAAACACCATATATTTT
NA TRBJ1-4 TRBV5-4 NA CASSLGGAGTNEKLFF TGTGCCAGCAGCTTGGGGGGAGCAGGGACTAATGAAAAACTGTTTTTT
NA TRBJ2-2 TRBV18 NA CASSPRADGTGELFF TGTGCCAGCTCACCCCGGGCGGACGGTACCGGGGAGCTGTTTTTT
few TRBJ2-5 TRBV5-8 NA CASSRMTSWGLEETQYF TGTGCCAGCAGCCGGATGACGTCATGGGGCTTGGAAGAGACCCAGTACTTC
NA TRBJ2-1 TRBV15 NA CATSRAGASSYNEQFF TGTGCCACCAGCAGAGCTGGGGCTAGCTCCTACAATGAGCAGTTCTTC
NA TRBJ2-7 TRBV3-1/TRBV3-2 NA CASSQDMGAYEQYF TGTGCCAGCAGCCAAGATATGGGGGCCTACGAGCAGTACTTC
NA TRBJ1-1 TRBV5-8 TRBD1 CASSLGQGVSTEAFF TGTGCCAGCAGCTTGGGACAGGGGGTAAGCACTGAAGCTTTCTTT
NA TRBJ2-3 TRBV11-3 TRBD2 CASSLSGGSSTDTQYF TGTGCCAGCAGCTTATCAGGCGGGAGTTCCACAGATACGCAGTATTTT
NA TRBJ1-1 TRBV27 TRBD1 CATSQGTEAFF TGTGCCACCTCACAGGGGACTGAAGCTTTCTTT
NA TRBJ2-2 TRBV27 TRBD1 CASQFTGGNGELFF TGTGCCAGCCAATTTACAGGGGGGAACGGGGAGCTGTTTTTT
NA TRBJ1-5 TRBV19 TRBD1 CASTHRGSNQPQHF TGTGCCAGCACACACAGGGGTAGCAATCAGCCCCAGCATTTT
NA TRBJ1-2 TRBV2 TRBD1 CASRPRDSHYGYTF TGTGCCAGCAGACCCCGGGACAGCCACTATGGCTACACCTTC
NA TRBJ1-1 TRBV4-2 TRBD1 CASSQGTGAGLKNTEAFF TGTGCCAGCAGCCAAGGGACAGGGGCTGGTTTAAAGAACACTGAAGCTTTCTTT
NA TRBJ1-5 TRBV6-2/TRBV6-3 NA CASSYGKGNQPQHF TGTGCCAGCAGTTACGGGAAGGGCAATCAGCCCCAGCATTTT
once TRBJ1-1 TRBV2 TRBD1 CASSTGELNTEAFF TGTGCCAGCAGTACAGGGGAGCTGAACACTGAAGCTTTCTTT
NA TRBJ2-3 TRBV6-5 TRBD2 CASNGGGYTDTQYF TGTGCCAGCAACGGGGGGGGGTACACAGATACGCAGTATTTT
NA TRBJ2-1 TRBV28 TRBD2 CASSLWYGGLAGTSGNEQFF TGTGCCAGCAGTTTATGGTACGGGGGACTAGCGGGAACGTCCGGCAATGAGCAGTTCTTC
NA TRBJ2-7 TRBV14 TRBD2 CATKAHYGTRTYEQYF TGTGCCACCAAGGCCCACTACGGGACTAGAACCTACGAGCAGTACTTC
NA TRBJ1-6 TRBV2 NA CASSPDPGNSPLHF TGTGCCAGCAGCCCCGATCCAGGGAATTCACCCCTCCACTTT
few TRBJ2-1 TRBV7-2 TRBD2 CASRSGGSYNEQFF TGTGCCAGCAGGAGCGGGGGCTCCTACAATGAGCAGTTCTTC
NA TRBJ2-7 TRBV3-1/TRBV3-2 TRBD2 CASSQVLAGSSYEQYF TGTGCCAGCAGCCAAGTCCTAGCGGGATCGTCCTACGAGCAGTACTTC
few TRBJ2-1 TRBV3-1/TRBV3-2 TRBD2 CASSQDRWTSGRREQFF TGTGCCAGCAGCCAAGATAGGTGGACTAGCGGGAGGCGTGAGCAGTTCTTC
NA TRBJ1-6 TRBV15 NA CATSLGGLSSYNSPLHF TGTGCCACCAGTCTCGGAGGACTAAGCTCCTATAATTCACCCCTCCACTTT
NA TRBJ1-1 TRBV5-8 NA CASILDSLNTEAFF TGTGCCAGCATCCTGGACAGCCTAAACACTGAAGCTTTCTTT
NA TRBJ1-1 TRBV7-9 NA CASSLYGGTEAFF TGTGCCAGCAGCTTATACGGAGGGACTGAAGCTTTCTTT
NA TRBJ1-4 TRBV4-3 NA CASSQWRGANEKLFF TGCGCCAGCAGCCAATGGAGGGGTGCGAATGAAAAACTGTTTTTT
NA TRBJ1-2 TRBV29-1 TRBD1 CSVATGLGYGYTF TGCAGCGTTGCGACAGGGCTTGGATATGGCTACACCTTC
NA TRBJ1-2 TRBV28 NA CASSSAGQNYGYTF TGTGCCAGCAGTTCCGCGGGGCAGAACTATGGCTACACCTTC
NA TRBJ2-7 TRBV6-6 NA CASRSQGTSYEQYF TGTGCCAGCAGGTCACAGGGAACCTCCTACGAGCAGTACTTC
NA TRBJ2-3 TRBV12-3/TRBV12-4 NA CASSFQDTQYF TGTGCCAGCAGTTTCCAGGATACGCAGTATTTT
NA TRBJ2-2 TRBV18 NA CASSPPGGTGELFF TGTGCCAGCTCACCACCGGGCGGCACCGGGGAGCTGTTTTTT
few TRBJ1-2 TRBV2 NA CASRRDGLNYGYTF TGTGCCAGCAGAAGGGACGGCCTTAACTATGGCTACACCTTC
NA TRBJ2-3 TRBV3-1/TRBV3-2 NA CASSQERVNPSTDTQYF TGTGCCAGCAGCCAAGAGCGGGTGAACCCTAGCACAGATACGCAGTATTTT
NA TRBJ1-1 TRBV6-5 NA CASSYSGTHRTEAFF TGTGCCAGCAGTTACTCCGGGACACATCGGACTGAAGCTTTCTTT
once TRBJ2-5 TRBV21-1 NA CASSTRQGPHVRGGETQYF TGTGCCAGCAGCACAAGACAGGGGCCGCACGTAAGGGGTGGGGAGACCCAGTACTTC
NA TRBJ1-2 TRBV25-1 NA CASSEFDGGYGYTF TGTGCCAGCAGTGAATTCGATGGGGGATATGGCTACACCTTC
NA TRBJ1-1 TRBV27 TRBD1 CASSLSWTGHPLGTEAFF TGTGCCAGCAGTTTATCCTGGACAGGGCACCCTTTGGGGACTGAAGCTTTCTTT
NA TRBJ2-3 TRBV2 TRBD2 CASRGRSGGEDTQYF TGTGCCAGCAGGGGGAGGAGCGGGGGTGAGGATACGCAGTATTTT
NA TRBJ2-7 TRBV12-3/TRBV12-4 NA CASSLGGRYEQYF TGTGCCAGCAGTTTAGGGGGCCGTTACGAGCAGTACTTC
NA TRBJ1-2 TRBV9 NA CASSVAVQDGYTF TGTGCCAGCAGCGTAGCCGTCCAGGATGGCTACACCTTC
medium-sized TRBJ1-2 TRBV6-1 NA CASSEGGRDISGYTF TGTGCCAGCAGTGAAGGGGGCAGGGACATTTCTGGCTACACCTTC
NA TRBJ2-1 TRBV29-1 NA CSVCVEFVYNEQFF TGCAGCGTGTGCGTGGAGTTTGTCTACAATGAGCAGTTCTTC
NA TRBJ1-5 TRBV19 NA CASRRKPDSRNQPQHF TGTGCCAGTAGACGGAAGCCCGACAGTCGCAATCAGCCCCAGCATTTT